One sample yielded the 6 T cell receptor beta chains listed below, sequenced in a study of T-cell reconstitution after alpha-beta-depleted transplantation in children. A TCRbeta library incorporating unique molecular identifiers was prepared. TCRdb ran MiXCR on the PCR reads and lists one entry per CDR3 protein. This table holds approximately 350,000 distinct CDR3 sequences, around 16% found once. Sequenced material: PBMCs, mostly from graft donor cells, taken 360 days after TCRalphabeta/CD19-depleted stem cell transplant. The source of these receptors is a male patient aged 2 to 10 who had a stem cell transplant for acute lymphoblastic leukemia, so the T cells may come from the graft donor.

This clonotype occurred many times. The V and J genes are TRBV7-6 and TRBJ1-2; D call uncertain. This CDR3 contains 13 residues. V was trimmed by 1 base and J by 3 bases, leaving 6 bases between them. In germline, CDR1 is SGHVS, CDR2 FNYEAQ. The CDR3 reads CASSLEDYYGYTF. CDR3 coding DNA: TGTGCCAGCAGCTTAGAAGACTACTATGGCTACACCTTC.

This rearrangement joins TRBV15 to TRBJ2-2; TRBD2 is a possible D gene (6 bases). CDR3 size: 14 residues. The ends were cut back, 0 bases at V and 6 bases at J, with 8 bases in the middle. CDR1 LNHNV and CDR2 YYDKDF come from the germline V gene (reference sequence). CDR3 loop: CATSRDGGPGELFF. As DNA, the CDR3 is TGTGCCACCAGCAGAGACGGGGGACCCGGGGAGCTGTTTTTT.

The chain carries TRBV4-3 and TRBJ2-1; the match to TRBD2 covers 10 bases. Germline trimming cut 0 bases from V and 3 bases from J; bases unmatched to any gene: 2. The CDR3 loop spans 16 amino acids. Germline V gene data show CDR1 as LGHNA and CDR2 as YSLEER. The CDR3: CASSQDPSGGYNEQFF. CDR3 nucleotides: TGCGCCAGCAGCCAAGACCCTAGCGGGGGCTACAATGAGCAGTTCTTC.

The chain has TRBV7-3 and TRBJ2-5; 10 bases agree with TRBD2. Germline CDR1 SGHTA, CDR2 FQGTGA. After removal of 5 bases from V and 5 bases from J, the junction contained 14 bases not matched to a gene. This CDR3 has 17 residues. The CDR3 region has the DNA TGTGCCAGCAGCCACATACAACCGGGACTAGCGCGGGAGACCCAGTACTTC. As protein: CASSHIQPGLARETQYF.

CDR3 nucleotide sequence: TGCGCCAGCAGCCAAGATCCGACTAGTTGGCCCTACAATGAGCAGTTCTTC. Its translation: CASSQDPTSWPYNEQFF. The V and J genes are TRBV4-3 and TRBJ2-1, with D perhaps TRBD2 (6 bases). Germline V gene sequence: CDR1 LGHNA, CDR2 YSLEER. The CDR3 has 17 amino acids. Between the trimmed V and J ends, which lost 0 bases and 2 bases, there was a span of 14 bases.

J is TRBJ2-1 and V is TRBV9; TRBD1 agrees at 7 bases. Germline V lookup: CDR1 SGDLS, CDR2 YYNGEE. This CDR3 is 16 amino acids long. The V gene end was trimmed by 0 bases and the J gene end by 9 bases; junction bases not matched to a gene: 12. CDR3 bases: TGTGCCAGCAGCGTAGTCCCACAGGGGATAAGCGGTGAGCAGTTCTTC. Its protein is CASSVVPQGISGEQFF. The entire variable domain, with the rest obtained from reference TRBV9 and TRBJ2-1, is as follows: DSGVTQTPKHLITATGQRVTLRCSPRSGDLSVYWYQQSLDQGLQFLIQYYNGEERAKGNILERFSAQQFPDLHSELNLSSLELGDSALYFCASSVVPQGISGEQFFGPGTRLTVL.